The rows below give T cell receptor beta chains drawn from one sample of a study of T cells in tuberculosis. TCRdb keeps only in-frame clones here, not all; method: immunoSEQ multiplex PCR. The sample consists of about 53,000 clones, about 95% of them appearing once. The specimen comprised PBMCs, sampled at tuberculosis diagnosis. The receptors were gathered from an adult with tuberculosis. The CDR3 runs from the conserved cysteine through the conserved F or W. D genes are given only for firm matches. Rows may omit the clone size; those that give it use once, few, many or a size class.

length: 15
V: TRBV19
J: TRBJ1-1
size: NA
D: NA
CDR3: CASSIAGGLNTEAFF
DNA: TGTGCCAGTAGTATCGCGGGGGGTCTGAACACTGAAGCTTTCTTT

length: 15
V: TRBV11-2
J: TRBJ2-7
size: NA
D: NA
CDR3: CASSLEGRGVYEQYF
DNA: TGTGCCAGCAGCTTAGAGGGCAGGGGAGTATACGAGCAGTACTTC

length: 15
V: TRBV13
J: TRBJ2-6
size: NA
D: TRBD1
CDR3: CASSLGPGGANVLTF
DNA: TGTGCCAGCAGCTTAGGCCCAGGGGGAGCCAACGTCCTGACTTTC

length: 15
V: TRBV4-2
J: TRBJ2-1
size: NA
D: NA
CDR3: CASSQLGGIDNEQFF
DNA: TGTGCCAGCAGCCAACTTGGCGGGATTGACAATGAGCAGTTCTTC

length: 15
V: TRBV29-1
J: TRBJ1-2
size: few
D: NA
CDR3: CSVEDRGGIGYGYTF
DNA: TGCAGCGTTGAAGATCGGGGGGGCATCGGCTATGGCTACACCTTC

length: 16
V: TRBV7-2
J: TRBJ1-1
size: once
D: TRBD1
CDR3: CASSLIFGQGAGEAFF
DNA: TGTGCCAGCAGCTTGATTTTTGGACAGGGCGCGGGTGAAGCTTTCTTT

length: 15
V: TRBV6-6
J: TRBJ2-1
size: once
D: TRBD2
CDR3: CASSYSLGTSLEQFF
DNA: TGTGCCAGCAGTTACTCGTTAGGGACTAGTCTCGAGCAGTTCTTC

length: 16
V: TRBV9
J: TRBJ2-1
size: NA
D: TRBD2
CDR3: CASSEPGLAGVNEQFF
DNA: TGTGCCAGCAGCGAACCGGGACTAGCGGGAGTGAATGAGCAGTTCTTC

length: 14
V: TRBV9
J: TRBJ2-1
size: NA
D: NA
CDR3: CASSAGNPRNEQFF
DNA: TGTGCCAGCAGCGCAGGTAACCCTCGGAATGAGCAGTTCTTC

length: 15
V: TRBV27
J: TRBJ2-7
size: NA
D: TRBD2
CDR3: CASSSGTRRNYEQYF
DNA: TGTGCCAGCAGTTCCGGGACTAGGAGAAATTACGAGCAGTACTTC

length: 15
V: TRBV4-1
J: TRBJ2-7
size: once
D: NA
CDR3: CASSQDPGGLFEQYF
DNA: TGCGCCAGCAGCCAAGATCCCGGCGGTTTGTTCGAGCAGTACTTC

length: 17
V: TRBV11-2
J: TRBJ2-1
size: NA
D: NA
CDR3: CASSLRVSSGSYNEQFF
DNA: TGTGCCAGCAGCTTAAGAGTTTCCAGCGGATCCTACAATGAGCAGTTCTTC

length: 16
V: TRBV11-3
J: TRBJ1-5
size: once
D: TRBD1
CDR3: CASSPASGQGCQPQHF
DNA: TGTGCCAGCAGCCCAGCCTCGGGACAGGGGTGTCAGCCCCAGCATTTT

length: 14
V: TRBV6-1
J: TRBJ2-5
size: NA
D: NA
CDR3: CASSEGTGGETQYF
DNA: TGTGCCAGCAGTGAAGGGACCGGCGGGGAGACCCAGTACTTC

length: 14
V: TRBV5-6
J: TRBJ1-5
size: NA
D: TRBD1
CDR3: CASSLQGINQPQHF
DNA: TGTGCCAGCAGCTTACAGGGGATAAATCAGCCCCAGCATTTT

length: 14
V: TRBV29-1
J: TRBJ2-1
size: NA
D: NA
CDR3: CSVAWGLADNEQFF
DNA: TGCAGCGTTGCATGGGGGCTAGCCGACAATGAGCAGTTCTTC

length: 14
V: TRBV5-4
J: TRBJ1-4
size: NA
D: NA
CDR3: CASSLGSHGEKLFF
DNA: TGTGCCAGCAGCTTAGGCTCACACGGGGAAAAACTGTTTTTT

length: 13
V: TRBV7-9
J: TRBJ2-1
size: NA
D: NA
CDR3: CASSRDWSSEQFF
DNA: TGTGCCAGCAGTCGCGACTGGAGTAGTGAGCAGTTCTTC

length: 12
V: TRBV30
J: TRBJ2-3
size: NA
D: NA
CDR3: CAWSPITDTQYF
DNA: TGTGCCTGGAGTCCTATCACAGATACGCAGTATTTT

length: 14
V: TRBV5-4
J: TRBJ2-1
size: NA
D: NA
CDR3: CASSLAISGGEQFF
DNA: TGTGCCAGCAGCTTGGCCATTTCCGGAGGTGAGCAGTTCTTC

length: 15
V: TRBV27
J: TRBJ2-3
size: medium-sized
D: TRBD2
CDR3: CASSGRAGSTDTQYF
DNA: TGTGCCAGTAGCGGGAGGGCCGGGAGCACAGATACGCAGTATTTT

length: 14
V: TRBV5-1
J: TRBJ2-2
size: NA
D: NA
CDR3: CASSLKLAHGELFF
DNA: TGCGCCAGCAGCCTAAAGCTAGCTCACGGGGAGCTGTTTTTT

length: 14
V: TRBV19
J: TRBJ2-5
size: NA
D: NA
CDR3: CASSIGTPRETQYF
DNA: TGTGCCAGTAGTATAGGAACCCCGCGGGAGACCCAGTACTTC

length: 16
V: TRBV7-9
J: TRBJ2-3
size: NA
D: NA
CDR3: CASSLAGGLTDTQPYF
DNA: TGTGCCAGCAGCTTAGCGGGAGGATTGACAGATACGCAGCCCTATTTT

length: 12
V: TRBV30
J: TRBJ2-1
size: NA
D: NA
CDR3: CAWSPRGNEQFF
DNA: TGTGCCTGGAGTCCCAGGGGAAATGAGCAGTTCTTC

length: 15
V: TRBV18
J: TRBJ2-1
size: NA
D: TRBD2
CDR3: CASSPQAGVGNEQFF
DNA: TGTGCCAGCTCACCTCAAGCGGGAGTTGGCAATGAGCAGTTCTTC

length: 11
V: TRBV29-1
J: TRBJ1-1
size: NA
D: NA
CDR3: CSVVYGTEAFF
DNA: TGCAGCGTTGTATACGGCACTGAAGCTTTCTTT

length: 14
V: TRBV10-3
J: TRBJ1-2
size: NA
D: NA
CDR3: CAISETGPNYGYTF
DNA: TGTGCCATCAGTGAAACAGGGCCCAACTATGGCTACACCTTC

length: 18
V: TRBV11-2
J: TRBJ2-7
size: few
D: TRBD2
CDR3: CASSFRTSGASFFYEQYF
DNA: TGTGCCAGCAGCTTCCGGACTAGCGGGGCCTCCTTCTTCTACGAGCAGTACTTC

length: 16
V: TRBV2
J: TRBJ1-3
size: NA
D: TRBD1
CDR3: CASSDQTTGQGNTIYF
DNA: TGTGCCAGCAGTGATCAAACAACGGGACAGGGAAACACCATATATTTT

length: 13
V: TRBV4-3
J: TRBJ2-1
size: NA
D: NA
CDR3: CASSRTDYNEQFF
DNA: TGCGCCAGCAGCCGGACAGACTACAATGAGCAGTTCTTC

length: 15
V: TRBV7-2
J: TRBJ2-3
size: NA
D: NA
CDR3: CASSFENEAADTQYF
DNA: TGTGCCAGCAGCTTTGAAAACGAGGCGGCAGATACGCAGTATTTT

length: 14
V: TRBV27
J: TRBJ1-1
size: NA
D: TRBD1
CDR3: CASILRQGGTEAFF
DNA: TGTGCCAGCATCCTCCGACAGGGAGGCACTGAAGCTTTCTTT

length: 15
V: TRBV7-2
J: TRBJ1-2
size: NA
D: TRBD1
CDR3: CASSFGQGSNYGYTF
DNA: TGTGCCAGCAGCTTCGGACAGGGATCTAACTATGGCTACACCTTC

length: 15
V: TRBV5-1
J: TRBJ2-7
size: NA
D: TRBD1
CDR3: CASSLLGQGSYEQYF
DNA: TGCGCCAGCAGCTTGTTGGGACAGGGTTCCTACGAGCAGTACTTC

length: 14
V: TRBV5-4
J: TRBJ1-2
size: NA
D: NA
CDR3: CASSLDPATHGYTF
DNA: TGTGCCAGCAGCTTGGATCCAGCGACCCATGGCTACACCTTC

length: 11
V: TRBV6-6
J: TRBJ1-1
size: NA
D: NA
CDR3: CASSWGSEAFF
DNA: TGTGCCAGCAGTTGGGGCAGTGAAGCTTTCTTT

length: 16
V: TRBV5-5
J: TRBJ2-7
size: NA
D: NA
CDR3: CASSWLGQSPDYEQYF
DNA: TGTGCCAGCAGCTGGTTAGGACAGAGTCCCGACTACGAGCAGTACTTC

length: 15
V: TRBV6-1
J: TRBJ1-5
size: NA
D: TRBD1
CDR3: CASSVTQGANQPQHF
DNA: TGTGCCAGCAGTGTAACACAGGGGGCGAATCAGCCCCAGCATTTT

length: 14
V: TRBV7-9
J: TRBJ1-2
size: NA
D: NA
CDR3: CASSLLTDVYGYTF
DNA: TGTGCCAGCAGCTTATTAACAGATGTCTATGGCTACACCTTC

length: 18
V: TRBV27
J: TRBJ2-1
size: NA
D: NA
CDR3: CASSSRINNRGSYNEQFF
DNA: TGTGCCAGCAGTTCCCGGATAAATAATAGGGGCTCCTACAATGAGCAGTTCTTC

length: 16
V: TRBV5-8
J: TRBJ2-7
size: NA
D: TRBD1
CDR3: CASSLDTGTVPWEQYF
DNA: TGTGCCAGCAGCTTGGACACCGGGACAGTCCCTTGGGAGCAGTACTTC